This entry lists 17 T cell receptor beta chains sequenced from one sample in a study of CD8 T cells in ankylosing spondylitis. Using its own MiXCR run on the 5' RACE reads, TCRdb lists one record per CDR3 protein. The sample lists nearly 350,000 distinct CDR3 sequences; roughly 14% were seen once. Material for sequencing was blood, either unsorted or a sorted T cell fraction (not recorded which). These receptors were obtained from a male donor with ankylosing spondylitis or in good health (not recorded which).

This clonotype came up a few times. V gene TRBV20-1 combines with J gene TRBJ2-5; D may be TRBD1 (5 bases). The V end lost 3 bases, the J end lost 4 bases, and 15 bases lay between the germline ends. CDR3 length equals 14 residues. Per the germline V gene, CDR1 is DFQATT and CDR2 is SNEGSKA (reference sequence). The DNA for the CDR3 is TGCAGTGCTAGGGACGCCGGACAATTAGAGACCCAGTACTTC. The encoded protein is CSARDAGQLETQYF.

The table lists this clonotype with a few counts. The chain uses TRBV20-1 and TRBJ2-7; 8 positions agree with TRBD1. The CDR3 sequence is 14 residues long. V was pared by 5 bases and J by 0 bases, with 6 bases of the junction left unmatched. Germline V CDR1 and CDR2: DFQATT, SNEGSKA (reference sequence). CDR3 nucleotide sequence: TGCAGTGCTTTATCGGACAGGGCCTCCTACGAGCAGTACTTC. It yields the protein CSALSDRASYEQYF.

This chain connects TRBV10-2 to TRBJ1-1, with 7 bases lining up with TRBD1. The CDR3 covers 13 residues. V trimming: 6 bases; J trimming: 7 bases; junction bases outside the gene matches: 8. Germline V gene lookup returns CDR1 WSHSY and CDR2 SAAADI. The CDR3 nucleotides are TGCGCCAGCAGGTTGACAGGGCTCAGTGAAGCTTTCTTT. Its translation is CASRLTGLSEAFF.

The chain employs TRBV7-2 and TRBJ2-3; weak D call: TRBD2 (5 bases). Germline values: CDR1 SGHTA, CDR2 FQGNSA. V was trimmed by 1 base and J by 3 bases, leaving 11 bases between them. The CDR3 consists of 15 residues. CDR3 residues: CASSLGHRGTDTQYF. CDR3 bases: TGTGCCAGCAGCTTAGGGCACCGGGGTACAGATACGCAGTATTTT.

This clonotype was found many times. The chain has TRBV4-1 and TRBJ1-1; no reliable D call. CDR1 and CDR2 from the germline V gene are MGHRA and YSYEKL. The CDR3 runs 14 residues. V gave up 4 bases and J gave up 8 bases, with 17 bases separating them. CDR3 DNA sequence: TGCGCCAGCAGCCTCCAGGAAGGAAGGGTGGAAGCTTTCTTT. This encodes CASSLQEGRVEAFF.

This clonotype was seen ten or more times. The rearrangement links TRBV12-3 or TRBV12-4 to TRBJ2-2; possibly TRBD2 for D (7 bases). V dropped 1 base and J dropped 3 bases, with 9 bases sitting between them. The CDR3 loop spans 15 amino acids. The CDR3 reads CASSLGGGHTGELFF. As DNA, the CDR3 is TGTGCCAGCAGTTTAGGGGGGGGCCACACCGGGGAGCTGTTTTTT.

The J gene is TRBJ1-1, the V gene TRBV5-1; the D is unclear. Germline CDR1 is SGHRS and CDR2 is YFSETQ. V lost 1 base to trimming and J lost 0 bases, with 7 bases between them. CDR3 length: 14 residues. The CDR3 is CASSLNQLNTEAFF. The CDR3 DNA sequence: TGCGCCAGCAGCTTGAATCAGCTGAACACTGAAGCTTTCTTT.

As DNA, the CDR3 is TGTGCCACCTCCAAAGGGGCTAGCGGGACCTACACAGATACGCAGTATTTT. Protein sequence: CATSKGASGTYTDTQYF. The chain uses TRBV7-8 and TRBJ2-3, with 9 bases aligning to TRBD2. The V segment lost 10 bases and the J segment 2 bases; nucleotides outside the gene matches: 16. The germline V gene encodes CDR1 SGHVS and CDR2 FQNEAQ. This CDR3 is built from 17 residues. The full variable domain, rest sourced from reference TRBV7-8 and TRBJ2-3, is GAGVSQSPRYKVAKRGQDVALRCDPISGHVSLFWYQQALGQGPEFLTYFQNEAQLDKSGLPSDRFFAERPEGSVSTLKIQRTQQEDSAVYLCATSKGASGTYTDTQYFGPGTRLTVL.

The rearrangement links TRBV25-1 to TRBJ1-1, with TRBD1 matching over 7 bases. V dropped 1 base and J dropped 1; count of bases not matched to a gene: 0. Looked up from germline, CDR1 is MGHDK and CDR2 is SYGVNS. The CDR3 length is 14 residues. DNA for the CDR3: TGTGCCAGCAGTGAATGGACAGGGAACACTGAAGCTTTCTTT. It yields the protein CASSEWTGNTEAFF.

CDR3 protein: CASSPSGSGKDREQYF. The CDR3 DNA is TGTGCCAGCTCACCATCGGGTAGCGGGAAAGATCGGGAGCAGTACTTC. V gene TRBV18 combines with J gene TRBJ2-7, with TRBD2 matching over 8 bases. This CDR3 region has 16 residues. V was clipped by 2 bases and J by 7 bases; unmatched bases: 13. Germline CDR1 KGHSH, CDR2 LQKENI.

The sample holds a few counts of this clonotype. The CDR3 protein is CSATPGSGGEDYGYTF. CDR3 bases: TGCAGCGCTACACCGGGGAGTGGGGGCGAAGACTATGGCTACACCTTC. The chain is built from TRBV29-1 and TRBJ1-2; TRBD1 might be the D (6 bases). Per the germline V gene, CDR1 is SQVTM and CDR2 is ANQGSEA. CDR3 length: 16 residues. Trimming took 7 bases from V and 3 from J, leaving 24 bases between them.

In its sample, this clonotype was seen a few times. The rearrangement joins TRBV11-1 to TRBJ2-5, with 9 nucleotides matching TRBD2. With 5 bases clipped from V and 2 bases from J, the junction kept 15 bases outside the gene matches. The length of the CDR3 is 18 residues. Germline assignment: CDR1 SGHAT and CDR2 FQDESV (reference sequence). The CDR3 sequence: CASSPFPVAGALQETQYF. Here the CDR3 DNA reads TGTGCCAGCAGCCCCTTTCCGGTAGCGGGAGCTTTGCAAGAGACCCAGTACTTC.

This clonotype was counted only a few times. This CDR3 reads CASSQGPSKGGNQPQHF. The CDR3 nucleotides read TGTGCCAGCAGCCAAGGCCCTTCGAAGGGGGGCAATCAGCCCCAGCATTTT. The chain links TRBV12-3 or TRBV12-4 to TRBJ1-5, with a possible D match to TRBD1 (6 bases). The CDR3 extends over 17 amino acids. V was trimmed by 6 bases and J by 2 bases, leaving 20 bases between them.

The chain recombines TRBV4-1 with TRBJ2-2; the D is unclear. Between the trimmed V and J ends, which lost 0 bases and 1 base, there was a span of 3 bases. CDR1 MGHRA and CDR2 YSYEKL come from the germline V gene. CDR3 length equals 14 residues. The chain's CDR3 is CASSQEWNTGELFF. DNA for the CDR3: TGCGCCAGCAGCCAAGAGTGGAACACCGGGGAGCTGTTTTTT.

This chain uses TRBV5-1 with TRBJ2-3, with TRBD2 matching 13 bases. The CDR3 spans 19 residues. J was trimmed by 0 bases and V by 4 bases; bases with no gene match: 11. Germline-derived CDR1 and CDR2 are SGHRS and YFSETQ. The chain's CDR3 is CASSGPTSGGPQSTDTQYF. DNA of the CDR3: TGCGCCAGCAGCGGTCCGACTAGCGGGGGGCCCCAGAGCACAGATACGCAGTATTTT.

The chain uses TRBV18 and TRBJ2-6; tentatively, D is TRBD2 (5 bases). V dropped 3 bases and J dropped 0 bases, with 18 bases sitting between them. In germline, CDR1 is KGHSH, CDR2 LQKENI. There are 19 residues in the CDR3. CDR3: CASSPKLAGESSGANVLTF. The CDR3 DNA reads as TGTGCCAGCTCACCGAAACTGGCGGGCGAAAGCTCTGGGGCCAACGTCCTGACTTTC.

The chain joins TRBV6-2 or TRBV6-3 to TRBJ2-3; D perhaps matches TRBD2 (6 bases). CDR1 MNHEY and CDR2 SVGEGT come from the germline V gene. The ends were cut back, 2 bases at V and 3 bases at J, with 12 bases in the middle. This CDR3 is built from 15 residues. CDR3: CASSYGTEGTDTQYF. CDR3 nucleotides: TGTGCCAGCAGTTACGGGACGGAGGGGACAGATACGCAGTATTTT.